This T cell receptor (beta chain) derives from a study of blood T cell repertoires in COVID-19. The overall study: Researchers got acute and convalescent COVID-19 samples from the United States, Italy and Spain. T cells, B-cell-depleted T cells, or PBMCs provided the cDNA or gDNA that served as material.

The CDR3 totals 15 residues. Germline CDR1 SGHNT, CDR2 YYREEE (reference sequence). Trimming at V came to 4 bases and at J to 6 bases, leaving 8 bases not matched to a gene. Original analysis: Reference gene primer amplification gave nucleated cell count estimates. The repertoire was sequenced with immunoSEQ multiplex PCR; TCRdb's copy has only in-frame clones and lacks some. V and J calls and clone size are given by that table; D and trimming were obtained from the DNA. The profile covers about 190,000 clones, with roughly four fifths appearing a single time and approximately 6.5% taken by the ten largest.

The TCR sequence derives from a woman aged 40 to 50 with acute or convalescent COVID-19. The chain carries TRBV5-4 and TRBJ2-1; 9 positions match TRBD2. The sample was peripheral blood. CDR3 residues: CASSQKREEANEQFF. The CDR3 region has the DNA TGTGCCAGCAGCCAAAAGCGGGAGGAGGCCAATGAGCAGTTCTTC.